These 30 T cell receptor beta chains originate from one sample sequenced in a study of blood T cell repertoires in COVID-19. Repertoires were generated with immunoSEQ multiplex PCR, while TCRdb's copy carries only in-frame clones and drops some. The sample includes more than 150,000 clones, 85% to 90% seen only once; the top ten take 20%. Sequencing input: peripheral blood. Receptors were obtained from a man between 65 and 85 years old with active or convalescent COVID-19.

The CDR3: CASSLVDRAAFF. The CDR3 DNA follows: TGTGCCAGCAGCTTAGTCGACAGGGCCGCTTTCTTT. V and J are TRBV7-9 and TRBJ1-1, with 7 bases that match TRBD1. CDR1 and CDR2 from the germline V gene are SEHNR and FQNEAQ (reference sequence). The CDR3 runs 12 residues. Unmatched junction bases numbered 4, after V lost 1 base and J lost 11 bases.

This chain joins TRBV9 and TRBJ1-4; TRBD1 is a possible D gene (6 bases). The V end lost 0 bases, the J end lost 4 bases, and 16 bases lay between the germline ends. The germline V gene encodes CDR1 SGDLS and CDR2 YYNGEE. This CDR3 contains 17 residues. The CDR3 DNA reads TGTGCCAGCAGCGTAGCTTCGGGCACAGGGTATAATGAAAAACTGTTTTTT. It specifies CASSVASGTGYNEKLFF. The whole variable domain, remainder taken from reference TRBV9 and TRBJ1-4, is DSGVTQTPKHLITATGQRVTLRCSPRSGDLSVYWYQQSLDQGLQFLIQYYNGEERAKGNILERFSAQQFPDLHSELNLSSLELGDSALYFCASSVASGTGYNEKLFFGSGTQLSVL.

The chain is built from TRBV27 and TRBJ1-5; possibly TRBD1 for D (5 bases). The CDR3 is 14 residues long. From germline, CDR1 is MNHEY and CDR2 SMNVEV (reference sequence). V lost 1 base, J lost 9 bases, and 13 bases lay in between. The CDR3 spells CASSLFRGNWPQHF. As DNA, the CDR3 is TGTGCCAGCAGTTTATTTAGGGGTAACTGGCCCCAGCATTTT.

The chain has TRBV19 and TRBJ2-1; TRBD2 agrees at 7 bases. J lost 1 base, V lost 6 bases, and 12 bases had no gene match. This CDR3 comprises 17 residues. Per germline, CDR1 LNHDA and CDR2 SQIVND (reference sequence). The CDR3 DNA follows: TGTGCCAGTAGCCTACGACTAGCCGGACTATCCTACAATGAGCAGTTCTTC. Its translation is CASSLRLAGLSYNEQFF.

The chain has TRBV4-3 and TRBJ1-1; D may be TRBD1 (5 bases). Trimming removed 0 bases from V and 4 bases from J, with 12 bases in between. The CDR3 loop spans 15 amino acids. Germline lookup yields CDR1 LGHNA and CDR2 YSLEER. The DNA for the CDR3 is TGCGCCAGCAGCCAAGAGGGGGGGAGGACCACTGAAGCTTTCTTT. Translation: CASSQEGGRTTEAFF.

This sequence joins TRBV7-2 and TRBJ1-6; 7 nucleotides match TRBD1. CDR3 length: 14 amino acids. V trimming: 10 bases; J trimming: 7 bases; junction bases outside the gene matches: 10. Germline CDR1 is SGHTA and CDR2 is FQGNSA. This CDR3 is CATAGQALNSPLHF. The DNA for the CDR3 is TGTGCCACCGCAGGACAGGCCTTAAATTCACCCCTCCACTTT.

This clone was recorded only once. The rearrangement joins TRBV7-2 to TRBJ1-4; D call uncertain. The ends were cut back, 3 bases at V and 3 bases at J, with 8 bases in the middle. Looked up from germline, CDR1 is SGHTA and CDR2 is FQGNSA. This CDR3 region has 14 residues. CDR3 region: CASSFAGPNEKLFF. CDR3 sequence (DNA): TGTGCCAGCAGCTTCGCGGGCCCTAATGAAAAACTGTTTTTT.

The rearrangement links TRBV7-2 to TRBJ2-1, with TRBD2 identical over 11 bases. Per germline, CDR1 SGHTA and CDR2 FQGNSA. Trimming removed 4 bases from V and 4 bases from J; junction bases left unmatched: 6. The CDR3 has 16 residues. This CDR3 reads CASSYTSGSGYNEQFF. The CDR3 DNA sequence: TGTGCCAGCAGCTATACTAGCGGGAGTGGTTACAATGAGCAGTTCTTC.

This clone was counted once. The CDR3: CASSWGLLGVGEQFF. The DNA for the CDR3 is TGTGCCAGCAGTTGGGGACTTCTCGGGGTAGGGGAGCAGTTCTTC. The J gene is TRBJ2-1, the V gene TRBV6-2 or TRBV6-3, with a weak D call TRBD2 (6 bases). CDR1 and CDR2 (germline): MNHEY, SVGEGT. The CDR3 consists of 15 residues. Deletions cut 4 bases from V and 10 bases from J, with 20 bases between.

The chain links TRBV7-3 to TRBJ2-1, with 9 bases that match TRBD2. V dropped 5 bases and J dropped 7; count of bases not matched to a gene: 21. This CDR3 contains 19 residues. Germline V gives CDR1 SGHTA, CDR2 FQGTGA. The DNA for the CDR3 is TGTGCCAGCAGCCAATCTCAGGGACTAGCATCTTGGGGTCGGAATGAGCAGTTCTTC. Amino acid sequence: CASSQSQGLASWGRNEQFF. Variable domain in full (rest from reference TRBV7-3 and TRBJ2-1): GAGVSQTPSNKVTEKGKYVELRCDPISGHTALYWYRQSLGQGPEFLIYFQGTGAADDSGLPNDRFFAVRPEGSVSTLKIQRTERGDSAVYLCASSQSQGLASWGRNEQFFGPGTRLTVL.

This clone was found a few times. The chain has TRBV18 and TRBJ2-5; D is possibly TRBD2 (5 bases). Trimming took 3 bases from V and 2 from J, leaving 10 bases between them. CDR1 is KGHSH, CDR2 LQKENI, per germline. The CDR3 consists of 14 residues. CDR3 amino acids: CASSPAGGQETQYF. The CDR3 nucleotides are TGTGCCAGCTCACCCGCGGGCGGACAAGAGACCCAGTACTTC.

The J gene is TRBJ1-5, the V gene TRBV28; 7 nucleotides match TRBD1. V was pared by 6 bases and J by 11 bases, with 4 bases of the junction left unmatched. CDR1 is MDHEN, CDR2 SYDVKM, per germline. The CDR3 totals 11 residues. The chain's CDR3 is CASRYDRAQHF. The CDR3 DNA is TGTGCCAGCAGATACGACAGGGCCCAGCATTTT.

The table lists this clone with a few counts. This rearrangement joins TRBV7-2 to TRBJ2-3; 10 bases line up with TRBD1. The CDR3 length is 16 residues. In germline, CDR1 is SGHTA, CDR2 FQGNSA. After removal of 5 bases from V and 1 base from J, the junction contained 6 bases not matched to a gene. The chain's CDR3 is CASSERQGAGTDTQYF. CDR3 coding DNA: TGTGCCAGCAGCGAACGACAGGGGGCTGGCACAGATACGCAGTATTTT.

The V gene is TRBV4-3, the J gene TRBJ1-5; a possible D gene is TRBD1 (6 bases). This CDR3 is built from 15 residues. V was trimmed by 1 base and J by 8 bases, leaving 15 bases between them. CDR1 and CDR2 (germline): LGHNA, YSLEER. CDR3 DNA: TGCGCCAGCAGCCAAGGGGCGGGGGGCGCGGAGCCCCAGCATTTT. This translates into CASSQGAGGAEPQHF.

The genes are TRBV28 and TRBJ1-5; D is perhaps TRBD1 (6 bases). This CDR3 is 17 amino acids long. With 2 bases removed from V and 5 bases from J, the gap between germline ends came to 19 bases. CDR1 and CDR2 (germline): MDHEN, SYDVKM. CDR3 in DNA: TGTGCCAGCAGTTTAAGAAAGGGGGGGGGCAGTTATCAGCCCCAGCATTTT. It specifies CASSLRKGGGSYQPQHF.

Written as DNA, the CDR3 is TGTGCCAGCAGCTTGGATCCAGGGCATTCACCCCTCCACTTT. Protein: CASSLDPGHSPLHF. This chain uses TRBV7-9 with TRBJ1-6; D perhaps matches TRBD1 (5 bases). The V end lost 3 bases, the J end lost 8 bases, and 11 bases lay between the germline ends. The germline CDR1 and CDR2 sequences are SEHNR and FQNEAQ (reference sequence). The length of the CDR3 is 14 residues.

This chain links TRBV5-4 with TRBJ2-4, with D perhaps TRBD2 (5 bases). Germline V lookup: CDR1 SGHNT, CDR2 YYREEE (reference sequence). CDR3 length: 16 residues. With 4 bases removed from V and 0 bases from J, the gap between germline ends came to 14 bases. CDR3 sequence: CASSPEASKAKNIQYF. In nucleotides, the CDR3 is TGTGCCAGCAGCCCGGAGGCTAGTAAAGCCAAAAACATTCAGTACTTC. Variable domain in full (rest from reference TRBV5-4 and TRBJ2-4): ETGVTQSPTHLIKTRGQQVTLRCSSQSGHNTVSWYQQALGQGPQFIFQYYREEENGRGNFPPRFSGLQFPNYSSELNVNALELDDSALYLCASSPEASKAKNIQYFGAGTRLSVL.

CDR3 sequence reads: CASLELSGANVLTF. The CDR3 region has the DNA TGTGCCAGCCTCGAACTCTCTGGGGCCAACGTCCTGACTTTC. The chain is built from TRBV2 and TRBJ2-6; D remains ambiguous. Germline V gives CDR1 SNHLY, CDR2 FYNNEI. Trimming stripped 8 bases from V and 0 bases from J, with 8 bases between. CDR3 length equals 14 residues. The variable domain in full, completed from reference TRBV2 and TRBJ2-6, reads EPEVTQTPSHQVTQMGQEVILRCVPISNHLYFYWYRQILGQKVEFLVSFYNNEISEKSEIFDDQFSVERPDGSNFTLKIRSTKLEDSAMYFCASLELSGANVLTFGAGSRLTVL.

This rearrangement joins TRBV10-3 to TRBJ2-5; D unresolved. Trimming shortened V by 6 bases and J by 1 base, and 9 bases separated the two germline ends. This CDR3 is built from 13 residues. The germline CDR1 and CDR2 sequences are ENHRY and SYGVKD. The CDR3, as DNA: TGTGCCATCAGGGGCGCAAGCCAAGAGACCCAGTACTTC. Its translation is CAIRGASQETQYF.

The chain joins TRBV24-1 to TRBJ1-2; 7 nucleotides align to TRBD1. V lost 0 bases to trimming and J lost 2 bases; unmatched junction nucleotides: 2. The CDR3 extends over 15 amino acids. The germline V gene has CDR1 KGHDR and CDR2 SFDVKD. CDR3 sequence reads: CATSDLPGGNYGYTF. Here the CDR3 DNA reads TGTGCCACCAGTGATTTGCCAGGGGGGAACTATGGCTACACCTTC.

The chain employs TRBV12-5 and TRBJ1-5, with D perhaps matching TRBD1 (5 bases). The length of the CDR3 is 14 residues. CDR1 and CDR2 (germline): LGHNT, FRNRAP. Trimming left V 5 bases short and J 3 bases short, with 11 bases between. The DNA of the CDR3 is TGTGCTAGTGGTATAGACAGTTACAATCAGCCCCAGCATTTT. Its protein is CASGIDSYNQPQHF.

The gene calls are TRBV19 and TRBJ2-5, with D perhaps TRBD1 (6 bases). V dropped 3 bases and J dropped 1 base, with 12 bases sitting between them. The CDR3 spans 15 residues. From germline, CDR1 is LNHDA and CDR2 SQIVND (reference sequence). The CDR3 sequence is CASSINTGSQETQYF. The CDR3 DNA reads TGTGCCAGTAGTATTAATACAGGGTCCCAAGAGACCCAGTACTTC.

The V and J genes are TRBV28 and TRBJ1-5, with D perhaps matching TRBD1 (6 bases). This CDR3 comprises 13 residues. CDR1 is MDHEN, CDR2 SYDVKM, per germline. With 3 bases removed from V and 7 bases from J, the gap between germline ends came to 10 bases. The CDR3 nucleotides are TGTGCCAGCAGTTTTAGGGGGTACCAGCCCCAGCATTTT. This codes for CASSFRGYQPQHF.

The V and J genes are TRBV19 and TRBJ1-5; D possibly corresponds to TRBD1 (5 bases). Germline V gene sequence: CDR1 LNHDA, CDR2 SQIVND (reference sequence). The CDR3 runs 14 residues. The V and J ends lost 7 bases and 1 base respectively, with 11 bases between them. The CDR3 reads CASTLRQSNQPQHF. For the CDR3, the DNA is TGTGCCAGTACCCTCAGACAGAGCAATCAGCCCCAGCATTTT.

The rearrangement uses TRBV5-5 and TRBJ2-1, with 9 positions matching TRBD2. The CDR3 is 16 amino acids. Trimming took 1 base from V and 1 from J; bases not matched to a gene: 3. Germline V gene sequence: CDR1 SGHKS, CDR2 YYEKEE (reference sequence). The CDR3 reads CASSLPTSGSYNEQFF. In nucleotides, the CDR3 is TGTGCCAGCAGCTTGCCGACTAGCGGATCCTACAATGAGCAGTTCTTC.

This rearrangement joins TRBV5-1 to TRBJ2-5; 11 bases match TRBD2. V was pared by 4 bases and J by 1 base, with 3 bases of the junction left unmatched. The CDR3 totals 15 residues. Germline values: CDR1 SGHRS, CDR2 YFSETQ. The CDR3 bases are TGCGCCAGCAGCACGGGACTAGCGGCCCAAGAGACCCAGTACTTC. Translated: CASSTGLAAQETQYF.

This chain uses TRBV7-2 with TRBJ2-1, with a weak D call TRBD2 (5 bases). The germline CDR1 and CDR2 sequences are SGHTA and FQGNSA. The CDR3 is 14 residues long. V was cut by 2 bases and J by 6 bases, with 11 bases left in between. DNA of the CDR3: TGTGCCAGCAGCTTATCGGGAACCCCCAATGAGCAGTTCTTC. Protein: CASSLSGTPNEQFF. Filled out from reference TRBV7-2 and TRBJ2-1, the complete variable domain reads GAGVSQSPSNKVTEKGKDVELRCDPISGHTALYWYRQSLGQGLEFLIYFQGNSAPDKSGLPSDRFSAERTGGSVSTLTIQRTQQEDSAVYLCASSLSGTPNEQFFGPGTRLTVL.

The CDR3 here is CAISRDYRTEQYF. The CDR3 nucleotides are TGTGCCATCAGCCGGGACTATCGAACCGAGCAGTACTTC. The chain recombines TRBV10-3 with TRBJ2-7, with TRBD2 matching over 7 bases. The CDR3 runs to 13 residues. Germline values: CDR1 ENHRY, CDR2 SYGVKD. Trimming cost V 6 bases and J 6 bases; bases outside gene matches: 8.

The rearrangement joins TRBV6-5 to TRBJ1-2, with D tentatively TRBD1 (6 bases). The CDR3 covers 16 residues. Germline V gene data show CDR1 as MNHEY and CDR2 as SVGAGI. Trimming took off 0 bases at V and 11 bases at J, with 22 bases between the two ends. In DNA form, the CDR3 reads TGTGCCAGCAGTTACTCAACCGGGACAAGTTTCATCGGGTACACCTTC. Translated: CASSYSTGTSFIGYTF.

The sample holds one count of this clone. The V call is TRBV5-4, the J call TRBJ2-7, with 8 bases lining up with TRBD2. V lost 5 bases, J lost 7 bases, and 11 bases stayed unmatched. This CDR3 has 14 residues. Per the germline V gene, CDR1 is SGHNT and CDR2 is YYREEE (reference sequence). The CDR3 here is CASRTTSADEEQYF. Here the CDR3 DNA reads TGTGCCAGCAGAACGACTAGCGCCGATGAGGAGCAGTACTTC.